A selection of T cell receptor beta chains follows, all from one sample in a study of blood T cell repertoires in COVID-19. Measured with immunoSEQ multiplex PCR; TCRdb has only the in-frame clones, and not every one. This table has roughly 100,000 clones, around 88% appearing once. Sample: peripheral blood. The source of these receptors is a human donor in a cohort sampled during active COVID-19. The CDR3 runs from the conserved cysteine through the conserved F or W. Fields, in order: D gene, J gene, clone size, V gene, CDR3 DNA, CDR3 protein. The D gene is left open where the match is weak. Rows may omit the clone size; those that give it use once, few, many or a size class.

d_call: NA; j_call: TRBJ1-1; clone_size: NA; v_call: TRBV6-5; cdr3_nt: TGTGCCAGCAGTTCCCGCTACAGGGAAACTGAAGCTTTCTTT; cdr3_aa: CASSSRYRETEAFF
d_call: TRBD1; j_call: TRBJ1-1; clone_size: few; v_call: TRBV15; cdr3_nt: TGTGCCACCACCACCGGGACAGGGGGCGACACTGAAGCTTTCTTT; cdr3_aa: CATTTGTGGDTEAFF
d_call: TRBD1; j_call: TRBJ1-4; clone_size: NA; v_call: TRBV5-1; cdr3_nt: TGCGCCAGCAGCTTGGACAGGGGGCGAGAAAAACTGTTTTTT; cdr3_aa: CASSLDRGREKLFF
d_call: NA; j_call: TRBJ1-4; clone_size: NA; v_call: TRBV9; cdr3_nt: TGTGCCAGCAGCGTCGGTTCCAGGGTCTCCAGTTTCCTGTTTTTT; cdr3_aa: CASSVGSRVSSFLFF
d_call: NA; j_call: TRBJ2-3; clone_size: NA; v_call: TRBV29-1; cdr3_nt: TGCAGCGCCCCTCCCGCGGGGCTAAGCACAGATACGCAGTATTTT; cdr3_aa: CSAPPAGLSTDTQYF
d_call: TRBD1; j_call: TRBJ2-7; clone_size: NA; v_call: TRBV15; cdr3_nt: TGTGCCACCAGCAGACTACGGACAGGGGGATACGAGCAGTACTTC; cdr3_aa: CATSRLRTGGYEQYF
d_call: NA; j_call: TRBJ1-5; clone_size: NA; v_call: TRBV7-6; cdr3_nt: TGTGCCAGCAGCTTAGGGGGAGTGGGGGCCAATCAGCCCCAGCATTTT; cdr3_aa: CASSLGGVGANQPQHF
d_call: NA; j_call: TRBJ1-3; clone_size: once; v_call: TRBV18; cdr3_nt: TGTGCCAGCTCACCATGGGGGGACTCTGGAAACACCATATATTTT; cdr3_aa: CASSPWGDSGNTIYF
d_call: NA; j_call: TRBJ2-1; clone_size: NA; v_call: TRBV2; cdr3_nt: TGTGCCAGCAGTGAGAGGAGACTAAGCTCCTACAATGAGCAGTTCTTC; cdr3_aa: CASSERRLSSYNEQFF
d_call: NA; j_call: TRBJ1-4; clone_size: NA; v_call: TRBV18; cdr3_nt: TGTGCCAGCTCACCGGGGCCAAGTGGGCAACTGTTTTTT; cdr3_aa: CASSPGPSGQLFF
d_call: NA; j_call: TRBJ1-6; clone_size: NA; v_call: TRBV12-3/TRBV12-4; cdr3_nt: TGTGCCACCGGGGGGTTAGATAATTCACCCCTCCACTTT; cdr3_aa: CATGGLDNSPLHF
d_call: TRBD1; j_call: TRBJ1-2; clone_size: NA; v_call: TRBV7-2; cdr3_nt: TGTGCCAGCAGCGTGGCAGGGGGCGAAACGTTCTATGGCTACACCTTC; cdr3_aa: CASSVAGGETFYGYTF
d_call: TRBD1; j_call: TRBJ1-1; clone_size: once; v_call: TRBV10-2; cdr3_nt: TGCGCCAGCAGCGTTACAGGGGGAACTGAAGCTTTCTTT; cdr3_aa: CASSVTGGTEAFF
d_call: NA; j_call: TRBJ1-1; clone_size: NA; v_call: TRBV19; cdr3_nt: TGTGCCAGTAGTATTTATGGCGGAGGGACCACTGAAGCTTTCTTT; cdr3_aa: CASSIYGGGTTEAFF
d_call: TRBD2; j_call: TRBJ2-2; clone_size: NA; v_call: TRBV7-2; cdr3_nt: TGTGCCAGCAGATCCCTAGCGGGAGGGGTCGGGGAGCTGTTTTTT; cdr3_aa: CASRSLAGGVGELFF
d_call: NA; j_call: TRBJ1-1; clone_size: NA; v_call: TRBV5-1; cdr3_nt: TGCGCCAGCAGACAGAATCAGGGTTCCACTGAAGCTTTCTTT; cdr3_aa: CASRQNQGSTEAFF
d_call: TRBD2; j_call: TRBJ2-1; clone_size: NA; v_call: TRBV12-5; cdr3_nt: TGTGCTAGTGGTTTGGTAGCGGGAGCGGGGCAGTTCTTC; cdr3_aa: CASGLVAGAGQFF
d_call: TRBD2; j_call: TRBJ2-7; clone_size: NA; v_call: TRBV5-1; cdr3_nt: TGCGCCAGCAGCGGTAGCGGGGGAAAATACGAGCAGTACTTC; cdr3_aa: CASSGSGGKYEQYF
d_call: NA; j_call: TRBJ1-1; clone_size: NA; v_call: TRBV19; cdr3_nt: TGTGCCAGTAGTCCCAGACAGAACACTGAAGCTTTCTTT; cdr3_aa: CASSPRQNTEAFF
d_call: NA; j_call: TRBJ2-3; clone_size: NA; v_call: TRBV5-1; cdr3_nt: TGCGCCAGCAGCGGCGGGACCATGAGAATAGATACGCAGTATTTT; cdr3_aa: CASSGGTMRIDTQYF
d_call: TRBD1; j_call: TRBJ2-3; clone_size: NA; v_call: TRBV9; cdr3_nt: TGTGCCAGCAGCCCTGACAGGGGGGCAGATACGCAGTATTTT; cdr3_aa: CASSPDRGADTQYF
d_call: TRBD1; j_call: TRBJ1-6; clone_size: few; v_call: TRBV6-2/TRBV6-3; cdr3_nt: TGTGCCAGCAGTGACAGGGAATGGTCACCCCTCCACTTT; cdr3_aa: CASSDREWSPLHF
d_call: TRBD1; j_call: TRBJ1-1; clone_size: NA; v_call: TRBV5-1; cdr3_nt: TGCGCCAGCAGCTTGACAGGGGCTGAAGCTTTCTTT; cdr3_aa: CASSLTGAEAFF
d_call: NA; j_call: TRBJ1-1; clone_size: NA; v_call: TRBV7-9; cdr3_nt: TGTGCCAGCAGCCTCGGACAGTTCGCTGAAGCTTTCTTT; cdr3_aa: CASSLGQFAEAFF
d_call: NA; j_call: TRBJ2-7; clone_size: NA; v_call: TRBV27; cdr3_nt: TGTGCCAGCAGTTTATCGGAGGGACCCTACGAGCAGTACTTC; cdr3_aa: CASSLSEGPYEQYF
d_call: NA; j_call: TRBJ2-6; clone_size: NA; v_call: TRBV7-2; cdr3_nt: TGTGCCAGGAGCCCCGCGGTACGTTCCGGGGCCAACGTCCTGACTTTC; cdr3_aa: CARSPAVRSGANVLTF